The rows below give T cell receptor beta chains drawn from one sample of a study of CD8 T cells in Susac syndrome. Via MiXCR, TCRdb re-called the immunoSEQ multiplex PCR reads, giving one row per CDR3 protein. Among hundreds of thousands of distinct CDR3 sequences, 90% to 95% were seen once, and the ten largest hold 0.065% to 0.075%. Sequencing used CD4+ T cells from PBMCs. The receptors come from a human donor with multiple sclerosis. Both conserved end residues are trimmed from each CDR3. A D gene is named only where the DNA matches it firmly. Size values are once, few and many counts, or a class for expanded clones, and some rows have none.

V	D	J	size	CDR3
TRBV6-1	-	TRBJ1-1	-	ASSEGRLNTEAF
TRBV6-2/TRBV6-3	-	TRBJ1-5	-	ASSLTRLQPQH
TRBV7-9	-	TRBJ2-5	-	ASSLAPTRATETQY
TRBV11-1	TRBD2	TRBJ2-1	-	ASSPGLAGVEQF
TRBV12-3/TRBV12-4	-	TRBJ1-1	-	ASSPDTGWNTEAF
TRBV20-1	-	TRBJ2-6	-	SASPEYSGANVLT
TRBV3-1	-	TRBJ2-7	-	ASERHPQTGEQY
TRBV5-6	TRBD2	TRBJ2-1	-	ASSLGRLAGGDRQF
TRBV3-1	TRBD1	TRBJ2-2	-	ASSGRTGYGELF
TRBV11-2	TRBD2	TRBJ2-1	once	ASSSGGRLAGEHPFSYNEQF
TRBV6-1	TRBD1	TRBJ1-5	-	ASSARQGQPQH
TRBV6-1	-	TRBJ2-1	-	ASSESGQPGQF
TRBV9	TRBD2	TRBJ2-1	-	ASSVASSGDEQF
TRBV5-6	-	TRBJ1-1	-	ASSLDSSEAF
TRBV14	TRBD2	TRBJ2-5	-	ASSYGLAGGQETQY
TRBV7-2	-	TRBJ1-2	-	ASSSELLGGKGYT
TRBV6-5	TRBD2	TRBJ2-7	-	ASSYSGGNSYEQY
TRBV7-3	TRBD2	TRBJ2-3	-	ASSLGSGLAGTDTQY
TRBV4-2	TRBD1	TRBJ1-2	-	ASSQDRDRRSNYGYT
TRBV19	TRBD2	TRBJ2-1	-	ASSPLAGGSYNEQF
TRBV20-1	-	TRBJ2-3	-	SARRSGGQY
TRBV18	-	TRBJ2-5	-	ASSPRGLAETQY
TRBV9	-	TRBJ1-5	-	ASSERGANQPQH
TRBV24-1	-	TRBJ2-3	-	ATSDRAGRSVHLDTQY
TRBV5-1	-	TRBJ1-3	once	ASSLTPVPGNTIY
TRBV9	-	TRBJ2-1	-	ASSVTWEYNEQF
TRBV20-1	-	TRBJ1-1	-	SAVATRGTEAF
TRBV5-1	TRBD2	TRBJ2-1	-	ASSSSGLAGGTPWNEQF
TRBV5-1	TRBD1	TRBJ1-3	-	ASSTRQGGAGNTIY
TRBV29-1	TRBD1	TRBJ1-3	-	SASGTAGNTIY
TRBV28	TRBD2	TRBJ2-4	-	ASSLAGEQGIQY
TRBV27	-	TRBJ1-1	-	ASSFRGQTEAF
TRBV24-1	-	TRBJ2-1	-	ATSDRFVGLRVDEQF
TRBV23-1	-	TRBJ2-2	-	ASSQFYRGRQEINTGELF
TRBV5-1	-	TRBJ1-4	-	ASSPWGSGEKLF
TRBV14	-	TRBJ2-6	-	ASNNPGPGANVLT
TRBV6-5	TRBD2	TRBJ2-1	-	ASRPGLAGAEQF
TRBV7-8	TRBD2	TRBJ2-2	-	ASSSRLAGLGELF
TRBV5-1	TRBD2	TRBJ2-5	-	ASSFAGDGETQY
TRBV7-3	-	TRBJ1-1	few	ASSLGSGDTEAF
TRBV28	-	TRBJ2-5	-	ASAPTVPETQY
TRBV6-2/TRBV6-3	-	TRBJ2-1	-	ASSLRDYNEQF
TRBV10-3	TRBD1	TRBJ1-1	-	ATCRGERTGDTEAF
TRBV20-1	-	TRBJ2-7	-	SANEGHEQY
TRBV27	-	TRBJ2-7	-	ASSLYSGGDEQY
TRBV6-5	TRBD1	TRBJ1-4	-	ASSPDRDNEKLF
TRBV15	-	TRBJ2-3	-	ATSRVGEFLTDTQY
TRBV4-1	-	TRBJ1-6	-	ASSQDFSPLH
TRBV27	TRBD1	TRBJ2-7	once	ASRPFGTGVVGEQY
TRBV3-1	TRBD2	TRBJ2-1	-	ASRQGVRASGMYNEQF
TRBV30	-	TRBJ1-1	-	AWSDRAAF
TRBV20-1	-	TRBJ2-7	-	SPLVGTYEQY
TRBV24-1	-	TRBJ2-7	-	ATSGHGSKTYEQY
TRBV7-2	TRBD1	TRBJ1-2	-	ASSVTGTGGQGGYT
TRBV12-3/TRBV12-4	-	TRBJ2-4	-	ASSPVTGQGAKNIQY
TRBV5-1	-	TRBJ2-2	-	ASSLLGTTGTGELF